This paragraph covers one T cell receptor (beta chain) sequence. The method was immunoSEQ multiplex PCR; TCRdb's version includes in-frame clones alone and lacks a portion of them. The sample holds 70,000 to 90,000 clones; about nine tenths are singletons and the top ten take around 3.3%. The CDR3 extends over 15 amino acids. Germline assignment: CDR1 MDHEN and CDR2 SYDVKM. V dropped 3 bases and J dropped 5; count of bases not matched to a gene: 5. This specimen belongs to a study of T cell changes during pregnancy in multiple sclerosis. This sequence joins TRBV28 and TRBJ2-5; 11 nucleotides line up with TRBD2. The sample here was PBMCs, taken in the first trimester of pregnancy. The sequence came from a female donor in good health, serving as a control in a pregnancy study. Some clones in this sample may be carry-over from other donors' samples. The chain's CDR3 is CASSLLAGGYETQYF. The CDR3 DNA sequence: TGTGCCAGCAGTTTGTTAGCGGGGGGGTATGAGACCCAGTACTTC.